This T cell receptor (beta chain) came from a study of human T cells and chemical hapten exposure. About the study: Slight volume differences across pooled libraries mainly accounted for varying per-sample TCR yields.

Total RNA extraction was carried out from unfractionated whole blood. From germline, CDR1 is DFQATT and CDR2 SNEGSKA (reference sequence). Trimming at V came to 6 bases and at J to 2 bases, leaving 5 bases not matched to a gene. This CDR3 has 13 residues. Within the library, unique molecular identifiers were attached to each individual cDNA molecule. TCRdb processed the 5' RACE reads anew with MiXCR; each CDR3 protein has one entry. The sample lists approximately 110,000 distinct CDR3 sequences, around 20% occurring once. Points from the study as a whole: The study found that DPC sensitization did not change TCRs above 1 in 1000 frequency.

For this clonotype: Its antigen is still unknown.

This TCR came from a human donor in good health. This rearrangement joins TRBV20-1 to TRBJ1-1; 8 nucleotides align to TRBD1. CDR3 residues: CSAPGQGNTEAFF. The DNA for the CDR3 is TGCAGTGCCCCCGGACAGGGCAACACTGAAGCTTTCTTT.